The rows below give T cell receptor beta chains drawn from one sample of a study of blood T cells in healthy people across ages. TCRdb re-called the 5' RACE reads through MiXCR, storing one row per CDR3 protein. This table has about 1.8 million distinct CDR3 sequences, just under 50% appearing once. The sequenced sample was blood. The receptors were gathered from a woman aged 40 to 50 in good health. Both conserved end residues are part of each CDR3. Each record gives: clone size, D gene, J gene, V gene, CDR3 protein, CDR3 DNA. A D gene is named only where the DNA matches it firmly. Some rows have no size entry. The others give once, few or many, or a class for an expanded clone.

clone_size: NA
d_call: NA
j_call: TRBJ2-5
v_call: TRBV11-1
cdr3_aa: CASSLYRTQETQYF
cdr3_nt: TGTGCCAGCAGCCTCTACCGTACCCAAGAGACCCAGTACTTC

clone_size: NA
d_call: TRBD1
j_call: TRBJ2-1
v_call: TRBV20-1
cdr3_aa: CSANDRDSLYEQFF
cdr3_nt: TGCAGTGCTAACGACAGGGACAGCCTCTACGAGCAGTTCTTC

clone_size: NA
d_call: NA
j_call: TRBJ2-6
v_call: TRBV20-1
cdr3_aa: CSASIGDGANVLTF
cdr3_nt: TGCAGTGCTAGTATAGGGGATGGGGCCAACGTCCTGACTTTC

clone_size: few
d_call: NA
j_call: TRBJ2-1
v_call: TRBV28
cdr3_aa: CASRRGPTAVSYNEQFF
cdr3_nt: TGTGCCAGCAGACGGGGCCCAACGGCGGTCTCCTACAATGAGCAGTTCTTC

clone_size: NA
d_call: NA
j_call: TRBJ1-2
v_call: TRBV7-9
cdr3_aa: CASSKSPLANYGYTF
cdr3_nt: TGTGCCAGCAGTAAAAGTCCTCTCGCTAACTATGGCTACACCTTC

clone_size: NA
d_call: NA
j_call: TRBJ2-7
v_call: TRBV24-1
cdr3_aa: CATSDQGTSYEQYF
cdr3_nt: TGTGCCACCAGTGACCAAGGGACATCTTACGAGCAGTACTTC

clone_size: NA
d_call: NA
j_call: TRBJ2-7
v_call: TRBV3-1
cdr3_aa: CASSSGVQPLAEQYF
cdr3_nt: TGTGCCAGCAGCTCCGGCGTCCAGCCTCTTGCCGAGCAGTACTTC

clone_size: NA
d_call: NA
j_call: TRBJ2-5
v_call: TRBV9
cdr3_aa: CASSARGAGGETQYF
cdr3_nt: TGTGCCAGCAGCGCCCGGGGGGCTGGCGGGGAGACCCAGTACTTC

clone_size: few
d_call: NA
j_call: TRBJ1-2
v_call: TRBV6-2/TRBV6-3
cdr3_aa: CASSYSSGGRGYTF
cdr3_nt: TGTGCCAGCAGTTACTCGAGTGGTGGGAGAGGCTACACCTTC

clone_size: NA
d_call: NA
j_call: TRBJ2-7
v_call: TRBV7-2
cdr3_aa: CASSLARDWTTYEQYF
cdr3_nt: TGTGCCAGCAGCTTAGCCCGGGACTGGACAACCTACGAGCAGTACTTC

clone_size: NA
d_call: NA
j_call: TRBJ2-5
v_call: TRBV29-1
cdr3_aa: CSVPFEGRETQYF
cdr3_nt: TGCAGCGTTCCCTTTGAGGGTAGAGAGACCCAGTACTTC

clone_size: NA
d_call: NA
j_call: TRBJ2-6
v_call: TRBV27
cdr3_aa: CASTAHDSGANVLTF
cdr3_nt: TGTGCCAGCACCGCACACGACTCTGGGGCCAACGTCCTGACTTTC

clone_size: NA
d_call: TRBD2
j_call: TRBJ2-1
v_call: TRBV6-5
cdr3_aa: CASRLSGGPTRTYF
cdr3_nt: TGTGCCAGCCGACTTAGCGGGGGCCCTACCAGAACGTACTTC

clone_size: NA
d_call: TRBD2
j_call: TRBJ2-1
v_call: TRBV29-1
cdr3_aa: CSVEGTSGGAMGNEQFF
cdr3_nt: TGCAGCGTTGAAGGGACTAGCGGGGGGGCGATGGGCAATGAGCAGTTCTTC

clone_size: few
d_call: TRBD2
j_call: TRBJ2-5
v_call: TRBV5-1
cdr3_aa: CASRSGDKETQYF
cdr3_nt: TGCGCCAGCCGCAGCGGGGATAAGGAGACCCAGTACTTC

clone_size: NA
d_call: NA
j_call: TRBJ2-3
v_call: TRBV20-1
cdr3_aa: CSAGDRETSTDTQYF
cdr3_nt: TGCAGTGCCGGAGATAGGGAGACGAGCACAGATACGCAGTATTTT

clone_size: NA
d_call: NA
j_call: TRBJ2-3
v_call: TRBV7-2
cdr3_aa: CASSLDTDTRYF
cdr3_nt: TGTGCCAGCAGCTTAGATACAGATACGCGGTATTTT

clone_size: few
d_call: NA
j_call: TRBJ2-1
v_call: TRBV5-1
cdr3_aa: CASTGGSLSGGNEQFF
cdr3_nt: TGCGCCAGCACCGGGGGCAGCCTATCTGGGGGGAATGAGCAGTTCTTC

clone_size: NA
d_call: NA
j_call: TRBJ1-2
v_call: TRBV6-5
cdr3_aa: CASSFQGKGNYGYTF
cdr3_nt: TGTGCCAGCAGTTTCCAGGGGAAAGGGAACTATGGCTACACCTTC

clone_size: NA
d_call: NA
j_call: TRBJ1-6
v_call: TRBV5-6
cdr3_aa: CASSYTDISNSPLHF
cdr3_nt: TGTGCCAGCAGCTACACCGACATTTCGAATTCACCCCTCCACTTT

clone_size: NA
d_call: NA
j_call: TRBJ2-1
v_call: TRBV18
cdr3_aa: CASSQATPSSYNEQFF
cdr3_nt: TGTGCCAGCTCGCAGGCGACTCCAAGCTCCTACAATGAGCAGTTCTTC

clone_size: NA
d_call: NA
j_call: TRBJ1-2
v_call: TRBV28
cdr3_aa: CASSFSPRGSNGYTF
cdr3_nt: TGTGCCAGCAGTTTTTCTCCAAGGGGCTCGAATGGCTACACCTTC

clone_size: NA
d_call: NA
j_call: TRBJ2-3
v_call: TRBV11-2
cdr3_aa: CASSLGRQGSTDTQYF
cdr3_nt: TGTGCCAGCAGCTTAGGCCGCCAGGGTAGCACAGATACGCAGTATTTT

clone_size: NA
d_call: NA
j_call: TRBJ2-1
v_call: TRBV7-2
cdr3_aa: CASSLHGTPSYNEQFF
cdr3_nt: TGTGCCAGCAGCTTACATGGGACGCCCTCCTACAATGAGCAGTTCTTC

clone_size: NA
d_call: NA
j_call: TRBJ2-1
v_call: TRBV7-9
cdr3_aa: CASSLEGLRGQFF
cdr3_nt: TGTGCCAGCAGCTTAGAAGGATTACGGGGGCAGTTCTTC